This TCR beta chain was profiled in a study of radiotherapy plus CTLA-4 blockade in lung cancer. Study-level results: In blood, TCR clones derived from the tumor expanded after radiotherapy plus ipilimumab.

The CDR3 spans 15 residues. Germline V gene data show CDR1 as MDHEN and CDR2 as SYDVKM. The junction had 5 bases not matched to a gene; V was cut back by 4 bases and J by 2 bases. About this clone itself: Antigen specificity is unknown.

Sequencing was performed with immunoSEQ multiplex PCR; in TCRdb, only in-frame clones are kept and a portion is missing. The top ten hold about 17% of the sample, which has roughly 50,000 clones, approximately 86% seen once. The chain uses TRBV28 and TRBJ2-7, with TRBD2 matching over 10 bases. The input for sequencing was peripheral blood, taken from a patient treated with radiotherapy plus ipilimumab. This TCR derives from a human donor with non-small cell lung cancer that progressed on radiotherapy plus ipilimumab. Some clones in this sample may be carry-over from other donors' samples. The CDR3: CASSYGLAETYEQYF. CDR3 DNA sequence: TGTGCCAGCAGTTACGGACTAGCGGAGACCTACGAGCAGTACTTC.